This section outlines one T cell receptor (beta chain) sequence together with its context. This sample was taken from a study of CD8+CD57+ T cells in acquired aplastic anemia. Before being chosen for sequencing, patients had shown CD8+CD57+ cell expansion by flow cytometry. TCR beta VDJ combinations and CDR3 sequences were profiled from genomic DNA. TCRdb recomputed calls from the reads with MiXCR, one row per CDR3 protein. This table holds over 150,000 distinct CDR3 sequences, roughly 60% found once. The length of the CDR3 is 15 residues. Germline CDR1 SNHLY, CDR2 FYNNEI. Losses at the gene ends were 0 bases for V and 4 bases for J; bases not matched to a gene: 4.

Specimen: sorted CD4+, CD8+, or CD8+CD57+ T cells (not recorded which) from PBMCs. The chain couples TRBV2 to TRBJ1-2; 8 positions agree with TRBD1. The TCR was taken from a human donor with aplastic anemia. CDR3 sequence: CASSEAGQERYGYTF. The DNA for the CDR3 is TGTGCCAGCAGTGAAGCGGGACAGGAACGCTATGGCTACACCTTC.